This T cell receptor beta chain was profiled in a study of beta chain features in type 1 diabetes. On the study more broadly: Age, gender and cell yields were similar between patients and healthy donors. Broader study findings: Patients with Type 1 diabetes showed moderately but significantly shorter TCRB CDR3s in all four CD4+ subsets. A greater similarity of naive, central memory and Treg TCRB repertoires was seen among patients than among healthy donors.

To note about this clone: What it binds is not known.

The CDR3 length is 17 residues. The germline V gene has CDR1 KGHSH and CDR2 LQKENI. V dropped 0 bases and J dropped 9; count of bases not matched to a gene: 10. The study reverse transcribed the entire isolated RNA, so it sequenced expressed TCRB transcripts. Method: immunoSEQ multiplex PCR; TCRdb's copy keeps in-frame clones and lacks some. Counted here are roughly 100,000 clones, around 30% occurring once; the ten biggest clones make up less than 0.65%. The chain has TRBV18 and TRBJ2-1; TRBD2 aligns across 11 bases. The TCR comes from a woman aged 18-29 years with type 1 diabetes. The sample comprised central memory CD4+ T cells from blood. The DNA of the CDR3 is TGTGCCAGCTCACCACCCCAACTAGCGGGAGCCTATGGTGAGCAGTTCTTC. Translation gives CASSPPQLAGAYGEQFF.